Here is one T cell receptor beta chain with its context. Its target antigen remains unknown. No base-level quality is on record; no much larger clone is a single base apart. This specimen belongs to a study of blood T cell repertoires in COVID-19 (dated by TCRdb to the early 2020s). About the investigation overall: The collaborator samples originated in the United States, Italy and Spain and spanned the acute and convalescent phases of COVID-19. The material from the prospective study consisted of cDNA or gDNA derived from T cells, B-cell-depleted T cells, or PBMCs. Deeply sampled blood TCRbeta repertoires from subjects exposed to, actively infected with, or recovered from COVID-19 were included in the dataset. The repertoires were made available in a free public database intended to serve as a resource for research on the immune response to SARS-CoV-2. Samples came from the ongoing ImmuneRACE study (first 160 participants) plus 1,254 subjects from 6 global collaborators. Sample metadata almost always included a de-identified subject ID, COVID-19 status, age in years and sex. Where available, HLA class I and class II types were taken from metadata supplied by the sample provider and were not determined by assay-based typing. Points the paper makes about the study in general: How much clinical and demographic metadata was included differed by source and by participant, and the metadata was provided uncurated.

Each collaborating institution followed its own protocols to collect whole blood in K2EDTA tubes. For TCRbeta analysis, collaborator samples were shipped as frozen whole blood, as isolated PBMCs, or as DNA extracted from either sample type. TCRbeta CDR3 regions were amplified from genomic DNA using the immunoSEQ Assay, a bias-controlled multiplex PCR. The authors processed their data as follows. The number of nucleated cells in each sample was estimated from the amplification of reference gene primers within the assay. To quantify the absolute abundance of each unique TCRbeta CDR3 rearrangement, sequence reads were collapsed and filtered. Productive Simpson clonality was computed per sample as the square root of Simpson's diversity index over productive rearrangements. This immuneACCESS table, as held by TCRdb, lists in-frame sequences with V and J called but not all clones. Of the missing ones, under half trace to an unresolved V gene in checked studies; the others have no known cause. The DNA gave D and trimming, while V, J and clone size come from that table. The sample has about 220,000 clones on record, about 84% of them singletons. The ten largest clones take up 13% of the sample.

The receptor was isolated from a human donor in a cohort sampled during active COVID-19. The sample comprised peripheral blood.

This receptor carries the CDR3 CASSTGIVNTEAFF. The bases are TGTGCCAGCAGTACAGGGATCGTGAACACTGAAGCTTTCTTT. This chain joins TRBV25-1 to TRBJ1-1; the D segment could be TRBD1, given 6 matching bases. Trimming removed 5 bases from V and 0 bases from J, leaving 10 bases between the germline ends. Reading from cysteine to phenylalanine, the CDR3 counts 14 amino acids. The retained sequence is limited to the CDR3, 42 bases, with the frame set at the first base. In the germline V gene, CDR1 corresponds to MGHDK and CDR2 to SYGVNS.